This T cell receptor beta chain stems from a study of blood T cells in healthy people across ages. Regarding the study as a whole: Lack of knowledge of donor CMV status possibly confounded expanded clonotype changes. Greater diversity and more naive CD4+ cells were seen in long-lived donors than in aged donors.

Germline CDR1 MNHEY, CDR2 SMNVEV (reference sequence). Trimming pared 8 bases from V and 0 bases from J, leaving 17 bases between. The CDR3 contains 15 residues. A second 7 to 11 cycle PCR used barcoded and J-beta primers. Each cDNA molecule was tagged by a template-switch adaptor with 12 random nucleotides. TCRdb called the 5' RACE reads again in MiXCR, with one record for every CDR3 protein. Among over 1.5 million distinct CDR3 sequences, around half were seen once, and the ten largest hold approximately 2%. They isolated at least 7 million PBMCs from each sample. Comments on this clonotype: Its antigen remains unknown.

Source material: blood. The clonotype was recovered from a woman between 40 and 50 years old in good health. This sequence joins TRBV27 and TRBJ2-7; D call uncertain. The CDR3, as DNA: TGTGCCAGCCGGACCCCGGCAGAATACTCCTACGAGCAGTACTTC. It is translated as CASRTPAEYSYEQYF.